The T cell receptor beta chain under discussion was sequenced for a study of cytomegalovirus exposure and HLA in healthy donors. Primers included in the PCR were 60 Vbeta and 13 Jbeta primers. TCRdb keeps only in-frame clones here, not all; method: immunoSEQ multiplex PCR. This repertoire shows 95,000 to 150,000 clones, 75% to 85% found once; its top ten account for more than 8%. CDR3 size: 17 residues. V trimming: 5 bases; J trimming: 1 base; junction bases outside the gene matches: 10. Germline V gene sequence: CDR1 LNHDA, CDR2 SQIVND (reference sequence). Findings and caveats of the study: Most TCR beta V segments were productive about 90% or about 30% of the time in an earlier analysis.

This clone appeared a few times. Antigen specificity is unknown. V gene TRBV19 combines with J gene TRBJ2-1; the match to TRBD2 covers 8 bases. The receptor comes from a young man in good health and CMV-seropositive. Sequencing used PBMCs. The chain's CDR3 is CASSPGLARGSYNEQFF. In nucleotides, the CDR3 is TGTGCCAGTAGTCCTGGACTAGCCCGAGGTTCCTACAATGAGCAGTTCTTC.